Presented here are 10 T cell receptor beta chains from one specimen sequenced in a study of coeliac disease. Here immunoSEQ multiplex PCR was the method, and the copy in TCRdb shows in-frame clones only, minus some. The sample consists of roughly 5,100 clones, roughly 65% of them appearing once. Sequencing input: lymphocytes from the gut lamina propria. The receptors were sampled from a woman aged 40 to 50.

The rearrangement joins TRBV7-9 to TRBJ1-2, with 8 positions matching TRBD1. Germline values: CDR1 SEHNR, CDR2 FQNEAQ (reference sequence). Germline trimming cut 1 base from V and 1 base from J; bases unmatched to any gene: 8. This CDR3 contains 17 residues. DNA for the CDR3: TGTGCCAGCAGCTTAGATTGGGCCAGGGGGCGTAACTATGGCTACACCTTC. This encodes CASSLDWARGRNYGYTF. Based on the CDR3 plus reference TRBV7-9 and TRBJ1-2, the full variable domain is DTGVSQNPRHKITKRGQNVTFRCDPISEHNRLYWYRQTLGQGPEFLTYFQNEAQLEKSRLLSDRFSAERPKGSFSTLEIQRTEQGDSAMYLCASSLDWARGRNYGYTFGSGTRLTVV.

This CDR3 is CACNRDTGELFF. In DNA, the CDR3 is TGTGCCTGCAACAGGGACACCGGGGAGCTGTTTTTT. The V call is TRBV30, the J call TRBJ2-2; D is possibly TRBD1 (6 bases). V was cut by 6 bases and J by 3 bases, with 8 bases left in between. The CDR3 sequence is 12 residues long. The germline V gene encodes CDR1 GTSNPN and CDR2 SVGIG (reference sequence).

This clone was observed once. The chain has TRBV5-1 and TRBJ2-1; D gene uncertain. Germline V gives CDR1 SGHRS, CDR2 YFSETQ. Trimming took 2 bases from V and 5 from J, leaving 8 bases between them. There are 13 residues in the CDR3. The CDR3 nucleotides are TGCGCCAGCAGCTTTCCCCAGGACAATGAGCAGTTCTTC. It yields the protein CASSFPQDNEQFF.

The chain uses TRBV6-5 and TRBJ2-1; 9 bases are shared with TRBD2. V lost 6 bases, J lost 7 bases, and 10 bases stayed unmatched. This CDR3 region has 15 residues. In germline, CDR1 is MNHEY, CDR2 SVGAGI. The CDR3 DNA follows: TGTGCCAGCAGCCCTATAGCGGGAGAGGGGAATGAGCAGTTCTTC. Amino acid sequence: CASSPIAGEGNEQFF.

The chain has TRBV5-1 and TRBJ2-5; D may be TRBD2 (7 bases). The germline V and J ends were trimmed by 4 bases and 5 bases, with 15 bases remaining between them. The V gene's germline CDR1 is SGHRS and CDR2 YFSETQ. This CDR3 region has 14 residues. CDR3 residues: CASSRGGAGETQYF. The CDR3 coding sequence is TGCGCCAGCAGCCGAGGGGGGGCCGGGGAGACCCAGTACTTC.

The CDR3: CGLASTGELFF. The CDR3 nucleotides read TGTGGGCTAGCGAGCACCGGGGAGCTGTTTTTT. This sequence joins TRBV30 and TRBJ2-2; tentative D call: TRBD2 (6 bases). The CDR3 contains 11 residues. Germline CDR1 reads GTSNPN; CDR2 reads SVGIG (reference sequence).

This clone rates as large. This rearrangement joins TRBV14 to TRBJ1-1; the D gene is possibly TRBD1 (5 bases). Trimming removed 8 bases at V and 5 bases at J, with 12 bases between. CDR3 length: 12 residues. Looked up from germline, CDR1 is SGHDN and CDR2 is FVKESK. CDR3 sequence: CASLGGWTEAFF. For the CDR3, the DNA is TGTGCCAGCTTGGGGGGGTGGACTGAAGCTTTCTTT. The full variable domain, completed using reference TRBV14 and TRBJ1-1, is EAGVTQFPSHSVIEKGQTVTLRCDPISGHDNLYWYRRVMGKEIKFLLHFVKESKQDESGMPNNRFLAERTGGTYSTLKVQPAELEDSGVYFCASLGGWTEAFFGQGTRLTVV.

CDR3 sequence (DNA): TGTGCCAGCAGCCCTCGACAGGGGGCGAATGAGCAGTTCTTC. As protein: CASSPRQGANEQFF. The chain has TRBV7-2 and TRBJ2-1; 10 nucleotides agree with TRBD1. V lost 5 bases and J lost 7; bases outside the gene matches: 5. The germline gives CDR1 SGHTA, CDR2 FQGNSA. The CDR3 runs to 14 residues.

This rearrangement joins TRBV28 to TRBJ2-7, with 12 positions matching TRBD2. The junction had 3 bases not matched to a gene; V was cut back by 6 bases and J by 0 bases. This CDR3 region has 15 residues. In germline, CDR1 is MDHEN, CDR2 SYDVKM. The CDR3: CASRRTSGTSYEQYF. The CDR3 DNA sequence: TGTGCCAGCAGACGGACTAGCGGGACCTCCTACGAGCAGTACTTC.

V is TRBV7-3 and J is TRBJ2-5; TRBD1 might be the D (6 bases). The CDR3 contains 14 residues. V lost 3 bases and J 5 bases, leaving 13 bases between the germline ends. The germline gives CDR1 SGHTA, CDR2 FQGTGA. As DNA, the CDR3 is TGTGCCAGCAGCTTCGCAGGGGCCGGGGAGACCCAGTACTTC. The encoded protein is CASSFAGAGETQYF.